This passage covers 18 T cell receptor beta chains from one sample sequenced in a study of post-analysis software for immune sequencing data. Unique molecular identifiers featured in each of the TCR beta cDNA libraries. TCRdb fed the PCR reads into MiXCR, producing one record per CDR3 protein. The sample lists hundreds of thousands of distinct CDR3 sequences, 59% seen once, with about 11% in the top ten. Notes on the study in general: The study found TRBV5-6, TRBV5-1 and TRBV20-1 among about five TRBV segments more frequent in patients than controls.

No antigen has been identified for these receptors. Sequenced input: blood. Receptors were obtained from a girl aged 2-10 years with multiple sclerosis.

This chain connects TRBV12-3 or TRBV12-4 to TRBJ2-7; D call uncertain. Trimming stripped 8 bases from V and 5 bases from J, with 16 bases between. The CDR3 consists of 13 residues. The CDR3 region has the DNA TGTGCCAGCGGATACTACCCGTCCCACGAGCAGTACTTC. Its protein is CASGYYPSHEQYF.

This sequence joins TRBV25-1 and TRBJ2-3, with TRBD1 matching over 7 bases. From germline, CDR1 is MGHDK and CDR2 SYGVNS. V shed 3 bases, J shed 3 bases, and the junction held 9 bases outside the gene matches. This CDR3 comprises 16 residues. This chain's CDR3 is CASSDDTGVVTDTQYF. As DNA, the CDR3 is TGTGCCAGCAGTGACGACACAGGGGTCGTTACAGATACGCAGTATTTT.

This chain joins TRBV7-8 and TRBJ2-1; weak D call: TRBD2 (7 bases). Germline CDR1 SGHVS, CDR2 FQNEAQ. The CDR3 is 17 residues long. Trimming stripped 8 bases from V and 4 bases from J, with 24 bases between. As DNA, the CDR3 is TGTGCCAGCTTTAACTGGGAGGGGGGCCAGGGATACAATGAGCAGTTCTTC. Its translation: CASFNWEGGQGYNEQFF.

The chain has TRBV13 and TRBJ1-2; 10 positions match TRBD1. The germline CDR1 and CDR2 sequences are PRHDT and FYEKMQ (reference sequence). The trim removed 5 bases at V and 4 bases at J, leaving 7 bases unmatched. The CDR3 length is 15 residues. The DNA of the CDR3 is TGTGCCAGCAGCATCGGACAGGGGGGGGTCTATGGCTACACCTTC. It yields the protein CASSIGQGGVYGYTF.

The chain has TRBV7-2 and TRBJ1-5, with D perhaps matching TRBD1 (6 bases). The germline gives CDR1 SGHTA, CDR2 FQGNSA. Between the trimmed V and J ends, which lost 6 bases and 7 bases, there was a span of 16 bases. The CDR3 has 14 residues. The CDR3 reads CASRGGDINQPQHF. CDR3 nucleotide sequence: TGTGCCAGCAGGGGAGGGGACATTAACCAGCCCCAGCATTTT.

V is TRBV16 and J is TRBJ2-5; D uncertain. The assigned J gene may be wrong: the sequence end matches TRBJ2-4 better. The CDR3 sequence is 13 residues long. Germline lookup yields CDR1 KGHSY and CDR2 FQNENV. The chain's CDR3 is CASSQLRNSIQYF. CDR3 DNA sequence: TGTGCCAGCAGCCAATTAAGGAATAGCATTCAGTACTTC.

The chain recombines TRBV5-1 with TRBJ1-2; 9 nucleotides align to TRBD1. Germline V gene sequence: CDR1 SGHRS, CDR2 YFSETQ. The V segment lost 4 bases and the J segment 2 bases; nucleotides outside the gene matches: 6. The CDR3 loop spans 15 amino acids. The CDR3 nucleotides are TGCGCCAGCAGCATTACAGGGGGCGCGAACTATGGCTACACCTTC. Its translation: CASSITGGANYGYTF.

This clonotype was seen only once. V and J are TRBV7-3 and TRBJ1-1; D not resolved. The V gene lost 8 bases and the J gene lost 4 bases, with 17 bases spanning the gap. The CDR3 has 14 amino acids. Looked up from germline, CDR1 is SGHTA and CDR2 is FQGTGA. The CDR3 DNA reads TGTGCCAGCGCGAAGGGAGGGCTGACCACTGAAGCTTTCTTT. This gives the protein CASAKGGLTTEAFF.

The chain has TRBV24-1 and TRBJ2-7; TRBD2 is a possible D gene (6 bases). The end of the DNA is better explained by TRBJ2-5, so the J call may be wrong. The CDR3 is 13 amino acids. Germline CDR1 is KGHDR and CDR2 is SFDVKD. CDR3 region: CATATDAGKTQYF. CDR3 nucleotides: TGTGCCACCGCCACGGACGCGGGGAAGACCCAGTACTTC.

This sequence joins TRBV20-1 and TRBJ1-2; tentative D call: TRBD1 (6 bases). V was pared by 7 bases and J by 1 base, with 10 bases between. CDR1 DFQATT and CDR2 SNEGSKA come from the germline V gene (reference sequence). CDR3 length: 12 amino acids. The CDR3 region is CSVPDSNYGYTF. In DNA, the CDR3 is TGCAGTGTCCCGGACAGTAACTATGGCTACACCTTC.

The rearrangement joins TRBV20-1 to TRBJ2-3, with 8 bases aligning to TRBD2. The V gene end was trimmed by 5 bases and the J gene end by 2 bases; junction bases not matched to a gene: 6. Germline V gene sequence: CDR1 DFQATT, CDR2 SNEGSKA (reference sequence). The CDR3 is 14 amino acids. The CDR3 here is CSAGLSGATDTQYF. DNA of the CDR3: TGCAGTGCTGGGCTTAGCGGGGCCACAGATACGCAGTATTTT.

The table lists this clonotype with a few counts. The J gene is TRBJ2-1, the V gene TRBV5-1; 7 bases agree with TRBD1. CDR3 length equals 15 residues. In germline, CDR1 is SGHRS, CDR2 YFSETQ. V trimming: 0 bases; J trimming: 12 bases; junction bases outside the gene matches: 12. CDR3 DNA: TGCGCCAGCAGCTTGGGAACAGGGGAACGGTATAGGCAGTTCTTC. Translated: CASSLGTGERYRQFF.

This chain links TRBV12-3 or TRBV12-4 with TRBJ2-3, with TRBD2 matching 9 bases. This CDR3 comprises 15 residues. Trimming took 6 bases from V and 1 from J; bases not matched to a gene: 5. The CDR3 protein is CASSRQRGGTDTQYF. CDR3 DNA sequence: TGTGCCAGCAGCCGCCAGCGGGGGGGCACAGATACGCAGTATTTT.

The J gene is TRBJ1-2, the V gene TRBV20-1, with D tentatively TRBD1 (6 bases). The germline CDR1 and CDR2 sequences are DFQATT and SNEGSKA (reference sequence). V was shortened by 0 bases and J by 7 bases, with 12 bases between the two germline ends. This CDR3 region has 13 residues. The CDR3 sequence is CSARDQQGIGYTF. CDR3 bases: TGCAGTGCTAGAGATCAGCAGGGGATTGGCTACACCTTC.

The chain employs TRBV27 and TRBJ2-5; D gene uncertain. The CDR3 contains 14 residues. Trimming pared 6 bases from V and 5 bases from J, leaving 16 bases between. Germline-derived CDR1 and CDR2 are MNHEY and SMNVEV (reference sequence). In DNA form, the CDR3 reads TGTGCCAGCAGCCAGGATAATCTCGAGGAGACCCAGTACTTC. This codes for CASSQDNLEETQYF.

The chain links TRBV27 to TRBJ2-7, with 10 positions matching TRBD1. V dropped 7 bases and J dropped 4; count of bases not matched to a gene: 7. This CDR3 contains 14 residues. From germline, CDR1 is MNHEY and CDR2 SMNVEV (reference sequence). The chain's CDR3 is CASKKGQGLYEQYF. For the CDR3, the DNA is TGTGCCAGCAAAAAGGGACAGGGGCTATACGAGCAGTACTTC.

The V call is TRBV3-1, the J call TRBJ1-1; a possible D gene is TRBD1 (6 bases). Germline V CDR1 and CDR2: LGHDT, YNNKEL (reference sequence). Trimming took 2 bases from V and 0 from J, leaving 7 bases between them. This CDR3 region has 14 residues. The CDR3 region is CASSQQGLNTEAFF. CDR3 sequence (DNA): TGTGCCAGCAGCCAACAGGGGCTGAACACTGAAGCTTTCTTT.

The chain joins TRBV10-3 to TRBJ2-7; 11 bases agree with TRBD2. With the DNA end fitting TRBJ2-5 better, the J assignment may be wrong. The germline V gene encodes CDR1 ENHRY and CDR2 SYGVKD. This CDR3 contains 17 residues. In DNA, the CDR3 is TGTGCCATCAGTCCGGCTAGCGGGGGGCAAATGAAAGAGACCCAGTACTTC. Protein product: CAISPASGGQMKETQYF.